This T cell receptor (beta chain) is drawn from a study of blood T cells in healthy people across ages. Study conclusions and caveats: Measured against age, TCR beta diversity per million T cells decreased in a roughly linear manner. Donor CMV status was unknown, possibly confounding expanded clonotype changes.

A second roughly 7 to 12 cycle PCR used barcoded and J-beta primers. TCRdb reprocessed the 5' RACE reads via MiXCR and lists one record per CDR3 protein. The table lists around 970,000 distinct CDR3 sequences, roughly half of them singletons. This clonotype was recorded a few times. Antigen specificity is unknown. The CDR3 sequence is 13 residues long. The germline V gene has CDR1 LGHDT and CDR2 YNNKEL (reference sequence). V gave up 3 bases and J gave up 3 bases, with 6 bases separating them. The chain links TRBV3-1 to TRBJ1-5; D is uncertain. The material sequenced was blood. This receptor was obtained from a woman aged 55-70 years in good health. The CDR3 nucleotides are TGTGCCAGCAGCCATGAGTACAATCAGCCCCAGCATTTT. Protein: CASSHEYNQPQHF.